This TCR beta chain was recovered during a study of cytomegalovirus exposure and HLA in healthy donors. Study information: A preliminary data release comprised around 85 million unique TCRs obtained from HLA-typed donors.

PCR used 60 Vbeta primers and 13 Jbeta primers. TCRdb's copy holds only in-frame clones and misses some; the assay was immunoSEQ multiplex PCR. Its clone listing holds over 35,000 clones. The germline gives CDR1 SGHRS, CDR2 YFSETQ. The V end lost 4 bases, the J end lost 4 bases, and 13 bases lay between the germline ends. The CDR3 totals 14 residues. V usage is TRBV5-1 and J usage is TRBJ2-3, with D possibly matching TRBD2 (6 bases). The TCR comes from a woman aged 30 to 39 in good health and CMV-seronegative. The sequenced sample was PBMCs. The CDR3 DNA sequence: TGCGCCAGCAGCCCCGGGAGCCTAGCAGATACGCAGTATTTT. As protein: CASSPGSLADTQYF.